The 28 T cell receptor beta chains below come from one sample, sequenced in a study of cytomegalovirus exposure and HLA in healthy donors. PCR was performed using 60 Vbeta and 13 Jbeta primers. TCRdb's table, derived via immunoSEQ multiplex PCR, lists solely in-frame clones and lacks some. This sample has about 130,000 clones, with around 73% found just once. Sequencing used PBMCs. Receptors originate from a human donor in good health.

The chain employs TRBV7-8 and TRBJ2-3, with 10 positions matching TRBD1. This CDR3 spans 17 amino acids. V shed 5 bases and J 6 bases; nucleotides not matched to a gene: 14. Per germline, CDR1 SGHVS and CDR2 FQNEAQ. CDR3 in amino acids: CASSTMTGGGGRDTQYF. CDR3 sequence (DNA): TGTGCCAGCAGCACTATGACAGGGGGCGGGGGCAGGGATACGCAGTATTTT.

The rearrangement links TRBV13 to TRBJ2-7; D is uncertain. The CDR3 has 14 amino acids. From germline, CDR1 is PRHDT and CDR2 FYEKMQ (reference sequence). Deletions cut 3 bases from V and 2 bases from J, with 11 bases between. In DNA, the CDR3 is TGTGCCAGCAGCTTCGGCGGAAATACCTACGAGCAGTACTTC. This gives the protein CASSFGGNTYEQYF. The whole variable domain, remainder taken from reference TRBV13 and TRBJ2-7, is AAGVIQSPRHLIKEKRETATLKCYPIPRHDTVYWYQQGPGQDPQFLISFYEKMQSDKGSIPDRFSAQQFSDYHSELNMSSLELGDSALYFCASSFGGNTYEQYFGPGTRLTVT.

The chain couples TRBV15 to TRBJ2-1; 10 bases map to TRBD1. Germline values: CDR1 LNHNV, CDR2 YYDKDF (reference sequence). The junction had 2 bases not matched to a gene; V was cut back by 2 bases and J by 1 base. The CDR3 is 16 residues long. CDR3 nucleotide sequence: TGTGCCACCAGCAGACCGGGACAGGGGTCCTACAATGAGCAGTTCTTC. Protein: CATSRPGQGSYNEQFF. Full variable domain (rest looked up from reference TRBV15 and TRBJ2-1): DAMVIQNPRYQVTQFGKPVTLSCSQTLNHNVMYWYQQKSSQAPKLLFHYYDKDFNNEADTPDNFQSRRPNTSFCFLDIRSPGLGDTAMYLCATSRPGQGSYNEQFFGPGTRLTVL.

This clone has just a few counts. The chain has TRBV7-9 and TRBJ1-4; 7 bases are a match to TRBD1. Germline V CDR1 and CDR2: SEHNR, FQNEAQ (reference sequence). The junction had 4 bases not matched to a gene; V was cut back by 1 base and J by 5 bases. The CDR3 runs 15 residues. CDR3 amino acids: CASSLGDSPNEKLFF. Here the CDR3 DNA reads TGTGCCAGCAGCTTAGGGGACAGCCCAAATGAAAAACTGTTTTTT.

The J gene is TRBJ1-4, the V gene TRBV4-1; TRBD1 might be the D (6 bases). CDR3 length: 13 residues. Germline values: CDR1 MGHRA, CDR2 YSYEKL. V lost 2 bases and J 8 bases, leaving 9 bases between the germline ends. CDR3 amino acids: CASSQTGLEKLFF. The CDR3 DNA reads TGCGCCAGCAGCCAAACAGGGTTGGAAAAACTGTTTTTT.

This clone was observed a single time. The V and J genes are TRBV25-1 and TRBJ1-1; perhaps TRBD1 as D (6 bases). V was shortened by 5 bases and J by 0 bases, with 13 bases between the two germline ends. Germline values: CDR1 MGHDK, CDR2 SYGVNS. CDR3 length equals 15 residues. CDR3 sequence: CASSPEGVMNTEAFF. The CDR3, as DNA: TGTGCCAGCAGTCCAGAGGGGGTGATGAACACTGAAGCTTTCTTT.

This clone appeared a single time. This sequence joins TRBV27 and TRBJ2-1, with TRBD1 matching 7 bases. V was pared by 7 bases and J by 0 bases, with 3 bases of the junction left unmatched. Germline lookup yields CDR1 MNHEY and CDR2 SMNVEV (reference sequence). The CDR3 covers 14 residues. The CDR3 coding sequence is TGTGCCAGCACTGGACAGGCCTCCTACAATGAGCAGTTCTTC. Translating gives CASTGQASYNEQFF.

This clone was recorded only once. This rearrangement joins TRBV29-1 to TRBJ1-2; 8 bases fit TRBD1. The length of the CDR3 is 15 residues. V dropped 7 bases and J dropped 0; count of bases not matched to a gene: 10. Germline CDR1 and CDR2: SQVTM and ANQGSEA. CDR3: CSAYGAGGANYGYTF. CDR3 sequence (DNA): TGCAGCGCCTATGGCGCAGGGGGCGCTAACTATGGCTACACCTTC.

The V call is TRBV28, the J call TRBJ1-2; D is unresolved. From germline, CDR1 is MDHEN and CDR2 SYDVKM. CDR3 length: 14 residues. V gave up 6 bases and J gave up 5 bases, with 16 bases separating them. In DNA form, the CDR3 reads TGTGCCAGCAGGATTACGGGGATCCTTTATGGCTACACCTTC. It codes for CASRITGILYGYTF.

This chain links TRBV5-4 with TRBJ2-1; the match to TRBD2 covers 9 bases. Germline CDR1 reads SGHNT; CDR2 reads YYREEE (reference sequence). This CDR3 is built from 16 residues. Germline trimming cut 0 bases from V and 7 bases from J; bases unmatched to any gene: 8. The CDR3 nucleotides are TGTGCCAGCAGCTTGGCCAGTCTAGCGGGGAGGAATGAGCAGTTCTTC. It yields the protein CASSLASLAGRNEQFF.

The J gene is TRBJ1-5, the V gene TRBV19; no clear D. The V gene lost 1 base and the J gene lost 6 bases, with 7 bases spanning the gap. The CDR3 is made up of 13 amino acids. Germline CDR1 is LNHDA and CDR2 is SQIVND (reference sequence). The DNA for the CDR3 is TGTGCCAGTAGTATAGTAGGGAGTCAGCCCCAGCATTTT. Amino acids: CASSIVGSQPQHF. The variable domain in full, completed from reference TRBV19 and TRBJ1-5, reads DGGITQSPKYLFRKEGQNVTLSCEQNLNHDAMYWYRQDPGQGLRLIYYSQIVNDFQKGDIAEGYSVSREKKESFPLTVTSAQKNPTAFYLCASSIVGSQPQHFGDGTRLSIL.

This clone was detected once. The chain is built from TRBV28 and TRBJ2-3, with D maybe TRBD2 (6 bases). V was trimmed by 3 bases and J by 2 bases, leaving 15 bases between them. The length of the CDR3 is 16 residues. Looked up from germline, CDR1 is MDHEN and CDR2 is SYDVKM. The CDR3 protein is CASSFLAGPSTDTQYF. CDR3 DNA: TGTGCCAGCAGTTTTTTGGCGGGGCCCTCCACAGATACGCAGTATTTT.

The rearrangement joins TRBV5-1 to TRBJ2-1; D is perhaps TRBD2 (5 bases). V lost 0 bases, J lost 2 bases, and 6 bases lay in between. Germline V gives CDR1 SGHRS, CDR2 YFSETQ. The CDR3 is 14 residues long. The CDR3 nucleotides read TGCGCCAGCAGCTTGGCGGGAACCTACAATGAGCAGTTCTTC. The encoded protein is CASSLAGTYNEQFF.

This chain joins TRBV6-5 and TRBJ1-4; 7 nucleotides line up with TRBD1. Germline V lookup: CDR1 MNHEY, CDR2 SVGAGI. CDR3 size: 14 residues. With V trimmed by 5 bases and J by 2 bases, 2 bases remained unmatched. CDR3 bases: TGTGCCAGCAGTCCAGGGGGGACTAATGAAAAACTGTTTTTT. It encodes CASSPGGTNEKLFF.

The chain has TRBV29-1 and TRBJ2-7; 7 bases are a match to TRBD1. This CDR3 has 13 residues. In germline, CDR1 is SQVTM, CDR2 ANQGSEA. Trimming cost V 7 bases and J 5 bases; bases outside gene matches: 11. CDR3 protein: CSASLQGIDEQYF. CDR3 sequence (DNA): TGCAGCGCCTCCTTACAGGGGATTGACGAGCAGTACTTC.

CDR3 in amino acids: CASSPPGLAKYNEQFF. The DNA for the CDR3 is TGTGCCAGCTCACCTCCGGGACTAGCCAAGTACAATGAGCAGTTCTTC. J is TRBJ2-1 and V is TRBV18, with 9 bases identical to TRBD2. This CDR3 is built from 16 residues. The germline V gene has CDR1 KGHSH and CDR2 LQKENI. Trimming removed 3 bases from V and 4 bases from J; junction bases left unmatched: 7.

V gene TRBV28 combines with J gene TRBJ1-2, with 8 positions matching TRBD1. Trimming cost V 6 bases and J 3 bases; bases outside gene matches: 6. There are 14 residues in the CDR3. CDR1 is MDHEN, CDR2 SYDVKM, per germline. CDR3 in DNA: TGTGCCAGCAGCCAACAGGGGGTCTACTATGGCTACACCTTC. Encoded protein: CASSQQGVYYGYTF.

The chain employs TRBV28 and TRBJ2-7; 12 bases line up with TRBD1. This CDR3 contains 12 residues. Germline V gene lookup returns CDR1 MDHEN and CDR2 SYDVKM. CDR3 coding DNA: TGTGCGGGGGGGGACAGGGGGCGCGAGCAGTACTTC. Its protein product is CAGGDRGREQYF.

The rearrangement links TRBV5-1 to TRBJ2-2, with D unresolved. The V and J ends lost 2 bases and 5 bases respectively, with 10 bases between them. CDR1 SGHRS and CDR2 YFSETQ come from the germline V gene. CDR3 length: 14 residues. The CDR3 reads CASSFAVLTGELFF. In DNA form, the CDR3 reads TGCGCCAGCAGCTTTGCAGTTTTAACCGGGGAGCTGTTTTTT. Looking up the rest from reference TRBV5-1 and TRBJ2-2 gives the full variable domain: KAGVTQTPRYLIKTRGQQVTLSCSPISGHRSVSWYQQTPGQGLQFLFEYFSETQRNKGNFPGRFSGRQFSNSRSEMNVSTLELGDSALYLCASSFAVLTGELFFGEGSRLTVL.

V and J are TRBV7-2 and TRBJ2-3; TRBD2 matches 8 bases. The CDR3 spans 15 residues. Germline CDR1 is SGHTA and CDR2 is FQGNSA. V was pared by 3 bases and J by 1 base, with 3 bases of the junction left unmatched. Here the CDR3 DNA reads TGTGCCAGCAGCTTCCGCGGGGGGCGCACAGATACGCAGTATTTT. This translates into CASSFRGGRTDTQYF. Drawing the rest from reference TRBV7-2 and TRBJ2-3, the complete variable domain is GAGVSQSPSNKVTEKGKDVELRCDPISGHTALYWYRQSLGQGLEFLIYFQGNSAPDKSGLPSDRFSAERTGGSVSTLTIQRTQQEDSAVYLCASSFRGGRTDTQYFGPGTRLTVL.

This clone was observed a few times. V usage is TRBV5-1 and J usage is TRBJ1-3; 8 bases line up with TRBD1. Germline V gene lookup returns CDR1 SGHRS and CDR2 YFSETQ. V trimming: 0 bases; J trimming: 0 bases; junction bases outside the gene matches: 5. The CDR3 has 17 residues. DNA for the CDR3: TGCGCCAGCAGCTTGGGTGACAGGGGCCGCTCTGGAAACACCATATATTTT. It translates to CASSLGDRGRSGNTIYF.

The rearrangement joins TRBV5-1 to TRBJ1-2; D possibly corresponds to TRBD1 (6 bases). Germline CDR1 SGHRS, CDR2 YFSETQ. Trimming pared 0 bases from V and 2 bases from J, leaving 11 bases between. CDR3 size: 15 residues. CDR3 nucleotide sequence: TGCGCCAGCAGCTTGGGGGCCGGGACAAACTATGGCTACACCTTC. It specifies CASSLGAGTNYGYTF.

This clone showed up just once. The chain is built from TRBV5-6 and TRBJ2-3, with TRBD1 identical over 8 bases. Unmatched junction bases numbered 9, after V lost 9 bases and J lost 3 bases. Looked up from germline, CDR1 is SGHDT and CDR2 is YYEEEE. The CDR3 spans 14 residues. CDR3 in DNA: TGTGCCACCCAACATGGGACAGGTACAGATACGCAGTATTTT. Protein product: CATQHGTGTDTQYF.

The chain has TRBV5-1 and TRBJ2-1, with D possibly TRBD2 on 7 matching bases. Germline assignment: CDR1 SGHRS and CDR2 YFSETQ. CDR3 length equals 14 residues. V was clipped by 6 bases and J by 6 bases, with 16 bases between them. CDR3 residues: CASTLGGASNEQFF. For the CDR3, the DNA is TGCGCCAGCACCCTTGGGGGGGCTTCCAATGAGCAGTTCTTC.

This rearrangement joins TRBV18 to TRBJ2-1, with 9 nucleotides matching TRBD2. Trimming cost V 2 bases and J 5 bases; bases outside gene matches: 4. This CDR3 has 15 residues. The germline V gene has CDR1 KGHSH and CDR2 LQKENI. Here the CDR3 reads CASSPRLADHNEQFF. As DNA, the CDR3 is TGTGCCAGCTCACCAAGACTAGCGGATCACAATGAGCAGTTCTTC.

This clone was recorded a few times. The chain carries TRBV7-6 and TRBJ2-1; D possibly corresponds to TRBD1 (6 bases). Trimming removed 2 bases at V and 5 bases at J, with 19 bases between. Germline lookup yields CDR1 SGHVS and CDR2 FNYEAQ. This CDR3 is 17 amino acids long. The CDR3 sequence: CASSLLVPVDSNNEQFF. The CDR3 DNA reads as TGTGCCAGCAGCTTACTTGTCCCGGTGGACAGTAACAATGAGCAGTTCTTC.

This CDR3 is CASSTNRGRGEQYF. CDR3 in DNA: TGTGCCAGCAGTACGAACAGGGGGCGCGGAGAGCAGTACTTC. The rearrangement joins TRBV6-5 to TRBJ2-7; 9 nucleotides match TRBD1. The V gene end was trimmed by 5 bases and the J gene end by 7 bases; junction bases not matched to a gene: 9. Germline values: CDR1 MNHEY, CDR2 SVGAGI. The CDR3 totals 14 residues.

The J gene is TRBJ2-7, the V gene TRBV19; D perhaps matches TRBD1 (6 bases). The CDR3 runs to 14 residues. V was cut by 3 bases and J by 2 bases, with 11 bases left in between. CDR1 is LNHDA, CDR2 SQIVND, per germline (reference sequence). CDR3 sequence reads: CASSILGQTYEQYF. For the CDR3, the DNA is TGTGCCAGTAGTATCCTAGGACAGACCTACGAGCAGTACTTC.